The present T cell receptor (beta chain) was sequenced within a study of shared clonotypes between healthy human individuals. Study-wide results and limits: Memory subsets generally showed lower estimated richness than naive subsets.

The assay was immunoSEQ multiplex PCR, and TCRdb's table has in-frame clones only and misses some. The table includes some 1.5 million clones, approximately 96% detected once. This clone was found a few times. The antigen is not known. Other DNA sequences of this sample code for an identical CDR3. Germline CDR1 reads KGHSH; CDR2 reads LQKENI. V gave up 3 bases and J gave up 1 base; unmatched junction bases: 1. This CDR3 has 14 residues. Sequenced input: naive CD4+ T cells sorted from blood. The subset denotes: CD45RA+ positively selected. The sequence was collected from a man younger than 40 in good health. The chain has TRBV18 and TRBJ2-3; 7 nucleotides line up with TRBD2. The DNA of the CDR3 is TGTGCCAGCTCACCGGCGGGAGGCACAGATACGCAGTATTTT. Protein: CASSPAGGTDTQYF.